This T cell receptor beta chain was observed in a study of T cells expressing NK-cell markers. For the study at large: With respect to HCMV, most of the eight sequenced donors were seropositive, and one was seronegative. Study-level points and caveats: Of CD8+ T cells, about 1.0-8% belonged to dominant NKG2C+ clonotypes in 5 to 7 donors.

TCRdb reprocessed the 5' RACE reads and reports one entry per CDR3 protein, with no DNA. The repertoire table contains 500,000 to 600,000 distinct CDR3 sequences. Points on this clonotype: The antigen is unknown.

The CDR3 sequence is 14 residues long. Germline V CDR1 and CDR2: SGHTA, FQGNSA. V usage is TRBV7-2 and J usage is TRBJ2-1; TCRdb's assignment of TRBD1 cannot be checked, as there is no DNA. The receptor comes from a young man in good health. The specimen sequenced was blood T cells: a sorted CD56 or NKG2C T cell subset, CD4+ or CD8+ T cells, or bulk PBMC T cells (not recorded which). The CDR3 spells CASRDRDRMNEQFF.